The next 9 T cell receptor beta chains were all read from a single sample in a study of a mutant IDH1 vaccine in newly diagnosed glioma. These TCRs are of unknown antigen specificity. Libraries were prepared by immunoSEQ multiplex PCR; TCRdb keeps only in-frame clonotypes and omits some of them. The sample holds tens of thousands of clones, 89% seen once. As to time point: week 47, end of study. One vaccine dose held 300 ug of mutant IDH1 20-mer peptide and came with topical imiquimod. This specimen consisted of PBMCs, obtained from a glioma patient whose treatment included an IDH1 peptide vaccine. Receptor source: a man between 40 and 49 years old with glioma.

The rearrangement links TRBV7-9 to TRBJ1-1; the D gene is possibly TRBD1 (6 bases). V gave up 5 bases and J gave up 0 bases, with 10 bases separating them. The length of the CDR3 is 14 residues. In germline, CDR1 is SEHNR, CDR2 FQNEAQ (reference sequence). Here the CDR3 reads CASSLQGLNTEAFF. CDR3 coding DNA: TGTGCCAGCAGCCTACAGGGATTGAACACTGAAGCTTTCTTT. The variable domain in full, with the rest retrieved from reference TRBV7-9 and TRBJ1-1, is DTGVSQNPRHKITKRGQNVTFRCDPISEHNRLYWYRQTLGQGPEFLTYFQNEAQLEKSRLLSDRFSAERPKGSFSTLEIQRTEQGDSAMYLCASSLQGLNTEAFFGQGTRLTVV.

The CDR3 spells CASSDPGQGRAGELFF. CDR3 DNA sequence: TGCGCCAGCAGTGACCCCGGACAGGGTAGAGCCGGGGAGCTGTTTTTT. This sequence joins TRBV10-1 and TRBJ2-2; 8 bases line up with TRBD1. The CDR3 loop spans 16 amino acids. J was trimmed by 6 bases and V by 3 bases; bases with no gene match: 9. CDR1 is WNHNN, CDR2 SYGVQD, per germline (reference sequence).

The CDR3: CASSPLSRQGQGEQYF. DNA for the CDR3: TGTGCCAGTAGTCCCCTCTCTCGACAGGGACAAGGCGAGCAGTACTTC. The chain has TRBV19 and TRBJ2-5; 7 bases agree with TRBD1. The J call may not be correct, given that the DNA end is closer to TRBJ2-7. Germline V lookup: CDR1 LNHDA, CDR2 SQIVND (reference sequence). The CDR3 totals 16 residues.

The V gene is TRBV28, the J gene TRBJ2-2; tentatively, D is TRBD1 (5 bases). V dropped 6 bases and J dropped 7 bases, with 15 bases sitting between them. This CDR3 has 14 amino acids. From germline, CDR1 is MDHEN and CDR2 SYDVKM. CDR3 sequence: CASSLYGRGGELFF. DNA for the CDR3: TGTGCCAGCAGCCTTTACGGAAGGGGCGGGGAGCTGTTTTTT.

This rearrangement joins TRBV5-5 to TRBJ2-3; TRBD2 might be the D (5 bases). V dropped 0 bases and J dropped 2 bases, with 10 bases sitting between them. There are 15 residues in the CDR3. Germline CDR1 reads SGHKS; CDR2 reads YYEKEE (reference sequence). The CDR3 DNA reads TGTGCCAGCAGCTTGGTAGGAGGACTCACAGATACGCAGTATTTT. Protein product: CASSLVGGLTDTQYF.

This chain uses TRBV5-1 with TRBJ1-6; possible D gene TRBD1, 5 bases. Germline V gives CDR1 SGHRS, CDR2 YFSETQ. CDR3 length equals 15 residues. The V end was cut by 4 bases, the J end by 10 bases, with 18 bases between. Here the CDR3 reads CASSEEGTPGSPLHF. The DNA of the CDR3 is TGCGCCAGCAGCGAAGAGGGGACTCCGGGGTCACCCCTCCACTTT.

V usage is TRBV5-5 and J usage is TRBJ1-4, with 9 bases aligning to TRBD1. The CDR3 sequence is 16 residues long. The V gene end was trimmed by 4 bases and the J gene end by 3 bases; junction bases not matched to a gene: 7. Germline lookup yields CDR1 SGHKS and CDR2 YYEKEE (reference sequence). The CDR3 sequence is CASSPHRGQSNEKLFF. CDR3 coding DNA: TGTGCCAGCAGCCCTCACAGGGGGCAATCTAATGAAAAACTGTTTTTT.

The J gene is TRBJ1-1, the V gene TRBV27; D uncertain. The CDR3 length is 15 residues. V was clipped by 8 bases and J by 0 bases, with 16 bases between them. CDR1 is MNHEY and CDR2 is SMNVEV in the germline V gene (reference sequence). CDR3 nucleotide sequence: TGTGCCAGCTCTCCCCGGAGATTCATGAACACTGAAGCTTTCTTT. This gives the protein CASSPRRFMNTEAFF.

V gene TRBV10-2 combines with J gene TRBJ2-7; D gene unclear. V lost 8 bases and J lost 7, with 15 bases in between. Germline V gene sequence: CDR1 WSHSY, CDR2 SAAADI. The CDR3 is 12 residues long. This CDR3 reads CASGPRKEEQYF. The CDR3 DNA follows: TGCGCCAGCGGACCGCGAAAGGAAGAGCAGTACTTC.